The 20 T cell receptor beta chains below come from one sample, sequenced in a study of blood T cell repertoires in COVID-19. TCRdb keeps only in-frame clones here, not all; method: immunoSEQ multiplex PCR. Of about 230,000 clones listed, over 75% were seen once; the top ten hold approximately 8%. Specimen: peripheral blood. The receptors shown here come from a woman over 75 with acute or convalescent COVID-19.

V gene TRBV6-4 combines with J gene TRBJ1-3, with D tentatively TRBD1 (5 bases). Deletions cut 0 bases from V and 0 bases from J, with 9 bases between. CDR1 MRHNA and CDR2 SNTAGT come from the germline V gene. This CDR3 contains 16 residues. The CDR3 region has the DNA TGTGCCAGCAGTGACTCTGACAGTCCCTCTGGAAACACCATATATTTT. This encodes CASSDSDSPSGNTIYF.

The genes are TRBV14 and TRBJ1-1, with D perhaps TRBD1 (5 bases). In germline, CDR1 is SGHDN, CDR2 FVKESK. The ends were cut back, 8 bases at V and 6 bases at J, with 13 bases in the middle. This CDR3 has 12 residues. This CDR3 reads CASGGRASEAFF. The CDR3, as DNA: TGTGCCAGCGGGGGGAGGGCTTCTGAAGCTTTCTTT.

This clone was observed a few times. The chain links TRBV3-1 (or the pseudogene TRBV3-2) to TRBJ2-5, with 8 bases aligning to TRBD1. The germline CDR1 and CDR2 sequences are LGHDT and YNNKEL (reference sequence). The V and J ends lost 3 bases and 4 bases, in that order; junction bases with no gene match: 16. The CDR3 sequence is 18 residues long. CDR3 DNA sequence: TGTGCCAGCAGCCATGACCTCGACAGGGGAAGAAGAGGAGAGACCCAGTACTTC. The encoded protein is CASSHDLDRGRRGETQYF.

The chain links TRBV4-1 to TRBJ1-2; 7 bases map to TRBD1. Germline-derived CDR1 and CDR2 are MGHRA and YSYEKL. J lost 4 bases, V lost 4 bases, and 9 bases had no gene match. The CDR3 has 15 residues. CDR3 DNA: TGCGCCAGCAGCCCTCAGACAGGGACTAGCTATGGCTACACCTTC. It is translated as CASSPQTGTSYGYTF.

The V and J genes are TRBV2 and TRBJ1-6, with D possibly matching TRBD1 (5 bases). V lost 7 bases, J lost 7 bases, and 26 bases lay in between. Germline CDR1 reads SNHLY; CDR2 reads FYNNEI. The CDR3 runs 18 residues. The CDR3 reads CASTPLLGVTQGNSPLHF. The CDR3 coding sequence is TGTGCCAGCACCCCCCTATTAGGGGTAACCCAGGGAAATTCACCCCTCCACTTT.

The rearrangement uses TRBV6-5 and TRBJ1-1; weak D call: TRBD1 (6 bases). The CDR3 covers 14 residues. V lost 6 bases and J lost 1, with 12 bases in between. CDR1 is MNHEY and CDR2 is SVGAGI in the germline V gene. The CDR3 region has the DNA TGTGCCAGCAGCCTTCGGGGGGCGAACACTGAAGCTTTCTTT. Translated, it gives CASSLRGANTEAFF.

This sequence joins TRBV3-1 (or the pseudogene TRBV3-2) and TRBJ2-7; the D gene is possibly TRBD2 (6 bases). Germline values: CDR1 LGHDT, CDR2 YNNKEL (reference sequence). V shed 1 base and J shed 0 bases, with 16 bases lying between them. There are 17 residues in the CDR3. The CDR3 DNA is TGTGCCAGCAGCCAAGGGTGGTGGAGGGGCCACTCCTACGAGCAGTACTTC. Its protein product is CASSQGWWRGHSYEQYF.

The rearrangement links TRBV12-3 or TRBV12-4 to TRBJ1-2; 7 bases fit TRBD1. This CDR3 is 12 amino acids long. Germline trimming cut 3 bases from V and 8 bases from J; bases unmatched to any gene: 3. The chain's CDR3 is CASSFTGVGYTF. DNA for the CDR3: TGTGCCAGCAGTTTTACAGGGGTCGGCTACACCTTC.

With respect to this clone: This CDR3 is also generated by other DNA sequences in the sample. The chain joins TRBV18 to TRBJ1-3; no firm D call. Germline CDR1 KGHSH, CDR2 LQKENI. V was pared by 2 bases and J by 0 bases, with 8 bases between. The CDR3 sequence is 15 residues long. This CDR3 is CASSPGQSSGNTIYF. The DNA of the CDR3 is TGTGCCAGCTCACCAGGGCAGAGCTCTGGAAACACCATATATTTT.

J is TRBJ2-2 and V is TRBV30, with 7 bases identical to TRBD2. The germline V gene has CDR1 GTSNPN and CDR2 SVGIG (reference sequence). The CDR3 loop spans 14 amino acids. The CDR3 spells CAAAGSHRAGELFF. The CDR3 DNA is TGTGCGGCAGCGGGGTCCCACCGAGCCGGGGAGCTGTTTTTT.

The V and J genes are TRBV5-6 and TRBJ2-3; 14 nucleotides agree with TRBD2. Unmatched junction bases numbered 3, after V lost 4 bases and J lost 5 bases. Looked up from germline, CDR1 is SGHDT and CDR2 is YYEEEE. This CDR3 is 15 amino acids long. The CDR3 is CASSPGTSGGDTQYF. In nucleotides, the CDR3 is TGTGCCAGCAGCCCCGGGACTAGCGGGGGAGATACGCAGTATTTT.

The rearrangement links TRBV5-1 to TRBJ2-1; 12 bases match TRBD2. Trimming at V came to 0 bases and at J to 6 bases, leaving 4 bases not matched to a gene. The CDR3 contains 16 residues. The germline V gene encodes CDR1 SGHRS and CDR2 YFSETQ. CDR3 residues: CASSLVTSGRGNEQFF. CDR3 DNA: TGCGCCAGCAGCTTGGTGACTAGCGGGAGAGGCAATGAGCAGTTCTTC.

The CDR3 loop is CASSRSGLTSNEQFF. DNA for the CDR3: TGTGCCAGCAGCAGGAGCGGGCTCACGTCCAATGAGCAGTTCTTC. The V and J genes are TRBV6-5 and TRBJ2-1; TRBD2 is a possible D gene (6 bases). Between the trimmed V and J ends, which lost 6 bases and 6 bases, there was a span of 18 bases. This CDR3 region has 15 residues. Germline V gives CDR1 MNHEY, CDR2 SVGAGI.

The V call is TRBV7-9, the J call TRBJ2-1; 9 bases fit TRBD1. Unmatched junction bases numbered 5, after V lost 5 bases and J lost 3 bases. Germline CDR1 and CDR2: SEHNR and FQNEAQ (reference sequence). The CDR3 sequence is 15 residues long. The CDR3 loop reads CASSPRDRDYNEQFF. CDR3 DNA: TGTGCCAGCAGCCCCCGGGACAGGGACTACAATGAGCAGTTCTTC.

The chain couples TRBV5-1 to TRBJ2-5, with 7 positions matching TRBD1. Germline assignment: CDR1 SGHRS and CDR2 YFSETQ. The V gene end was trimmed by 5 bases and the J gene end by 4 bases; junction bases not matched to a gene: 5. The CDR3 spans 13 residues. This chain's CDR3 is CASSFDRAETQYF. DNA for the CDR3: TGCGCCAGCAGTTTCGACAGGGCAGAGACCCAGTACTTC.

This clone was seen a single time. The CDR3 loop reads CASSVVGAGVTDEQFF. The CDR3 coding sequence is TGTGCCAGCAGCGTAGTTGGGGCGGGAGTCACCGATGAGCAGTTCTTC. This chain connects TRBV9 to TRBJ2-1; 7 bases map to TRBD2. The CDR3 is 16 amino acids. Germline V gives CDR1 SGDLS, CDR2 YYNGEE. J lost 8 bases, V lost 0 bases, and 11 bases had no gene match.

This clone was seen more than once but under ten times. The chain couples TRBV6-1 to TRBJ2-2; D possibly corresponds to TRBD1 (6 bases). The CDR3 consists of 14 residues. The V end lost 2 bases, the J end lost 4 bases, and 8 bases lay between the germline ends. Germline assignment: CDR1 MNHNS and CDR2 SASEGT. CDR3 sequence: CASSERRGTGELFF. The CDR3 DNA sequence: TGTGCCAGCAGTGAACGCAGGGGCACCGGGGAGCTGTTTTTT.

The chain employs TRBV27 and TRBJ1-1; D uncertain. The V end lost 9 bases, the J end lost 4 bases, and 21 bases lay between the germline ends. The germline V gene has CDR1 MNHEY and CDR2 SMNVEV (reference sequence). The CDR3 length is 15 residues. The CDR3, as DNA: TGTGCCAGTTTCGCGAGGAGGGCGAGCATCACTGAAGCTTTCTTT. Its translation is CASFARRASITEAFF.

V and J are TRBV15 and TRBJ1-4, with a tentative D call TRBD1 (6 bases). The CDR3 has 15 residues. In germline, CDR1 is LNHNV, CDR2 YYDKDF (reference sequence). V gave up 3 bases and J gave up 2 bases, with 10 bases separating them. The CDR3 loop reads CATSRPGVTNEKLFF. Here the CDR3 DNA reads TGTGCCACCAGCAGGCCAGGGGTCACTAATGAAAAACTGTTTTTT.

The gene calls are TRBV7-2 and TRBJ2-5; TRBD2 agrees at 12 bases. Germline V gives CDR1 SGHTA, CDR2 FQGNSA. The V and J ends lost 4 bases and 6 bases, in that order; junction bases with no gene match: 6. CDR3 length: 15 residues. The CDR3 reads CASSSSSGGGQTQYF. CDR3 coding DNA: TGTGCCAGCAGCTCCTCTAGCGGGGGGGGTCAGACCCAGTACTTC.